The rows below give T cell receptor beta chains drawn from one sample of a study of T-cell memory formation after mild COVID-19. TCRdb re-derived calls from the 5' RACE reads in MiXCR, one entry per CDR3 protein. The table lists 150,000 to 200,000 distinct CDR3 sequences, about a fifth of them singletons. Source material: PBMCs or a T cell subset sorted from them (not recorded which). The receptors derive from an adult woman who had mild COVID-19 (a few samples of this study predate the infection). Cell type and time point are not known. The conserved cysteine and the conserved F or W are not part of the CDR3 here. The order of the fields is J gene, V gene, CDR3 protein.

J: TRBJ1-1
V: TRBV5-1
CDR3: ASSGAGTGANTEAF

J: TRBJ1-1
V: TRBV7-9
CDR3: ASSLAHDEAF

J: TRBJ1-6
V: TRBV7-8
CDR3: ASSLEDRGAYNSPLH

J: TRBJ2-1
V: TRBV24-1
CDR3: ATSDFGRTSYNEQF

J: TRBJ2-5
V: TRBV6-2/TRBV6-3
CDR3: ASSQQGLWETQY

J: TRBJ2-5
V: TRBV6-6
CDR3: ASSFLPGLAVQETQY

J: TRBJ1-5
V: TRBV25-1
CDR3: ASSDRGGVKPQH

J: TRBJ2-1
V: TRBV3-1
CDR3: ASSPSGSGGPNEQF

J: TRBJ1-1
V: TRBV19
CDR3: ASSEGGDTEAF

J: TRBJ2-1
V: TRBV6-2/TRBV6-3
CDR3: ASSLSLGLAGDEQF

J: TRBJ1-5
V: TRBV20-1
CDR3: SARGPRVDRENQPQH

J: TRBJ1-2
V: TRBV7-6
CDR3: ASSLAPGGSMGYT

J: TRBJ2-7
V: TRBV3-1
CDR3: ASSQGGAGAYEQY

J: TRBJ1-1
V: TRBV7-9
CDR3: ASSGTGQGLNTEAF

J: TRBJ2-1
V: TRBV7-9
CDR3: ASSLVPGRGHNEQF

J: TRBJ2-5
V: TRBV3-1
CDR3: ASSLWEEETQY

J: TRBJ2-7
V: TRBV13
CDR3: ASSSGLAGGTYEQY

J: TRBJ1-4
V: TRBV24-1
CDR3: ATSDLRTGTQGVKLF

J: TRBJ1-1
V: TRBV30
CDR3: AWSTGTGDTEAF

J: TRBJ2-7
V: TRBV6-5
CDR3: ASSYSSGANNEQY